This T cell receptor beta chain was recorded in a study of blood T cell repertoires in COVID-19. Overall study context: Spain, Italy and the United States supplied samples that represented acute and convalescent COVID-19. Sources were T cells, B-cell-depleted T cells, or PBMCs; the material itself was cDNA or gDNA.

CDR3 length: 13 amino acids. V was trimmed by 4 bases and J by 5 bases, leaving 11 bases between them. Germline CDR1 is SGHTA and CDR2 is FQGTGA. As processed by the authors: Estimation of nucleated cell counts relied on the amplification of reference gene primers. Only in-frame clones appear in the TCRdb table, and some are missing; sequencing was by immunoSEQ multiplex PCR. The V and J calls and clone size were taken over from that table, and D and trimming were inferred from the DNA. The sample contains roughly 84,000 clones, 65% to 85% of which appear only once. The sequencing sample was made of peripheral blood. This TCR was recovered from an elderly woman with acute or convalescent COVID-19. The rearrangement uses TRBV7-3 and TRBJ2-5; possible D gene TRBD2, 5 bases. The CDR3 nucleotides are TGTGCCAGCAGCTCAAGGACGGGGGAGACCCAGTACTTC. It specifies CASSSRTGETQYF.